What follows are 17 T cell receptor beta chains derived from one specimen sequenced in a study of graft-versus-host responses after intestinal transplantation. Some clones are missing from TCRdb's copy, which holds only in-frame ones; the method was immunoSEQ multiplex PCR. The sample gives tens of thousands of clones, about 93% of which show up once; 2.5% to 3% is in the top ten. The sample consisted of PBMCs, taken about 120 days after intestinal transplantation. Receptors were obtained from a human patient who received an intestinal transplant, so some T cells may come from the graft donor.

The chain links TRBV6-5 to TRBJ2-2, with 12 bases fitting TRBD1. The CDR3 sequence is 15 residues long. Trimming at V came to 6 bases and at J to 8 bases, leaving 7 bases not matched to a gene. CDR1 is MNHEY, CDR2 SVGAGI, per germline. CDR3 nucleotide sequence: TGTGCCAGCAGCCCGGGACAGGGGGCTCGAGGGGAGCTGTTTTTT. It translates to CASSPGQGARGELFF.

This clone was seen once. The gene calls are TRBV6-6 and TRBJ1-5, with 8 bases that match TRBD1. V shed 4 bases and J 2 bases; nucleotides not matched to a gene: 7. The CDR3 is made up of 16 amino acids. Germline assignment: CDR1 MNHNY and CDR2 SVGAGI (reference sequence). CDR3 residues: CASSSPDRDRNQPQHF. The CDR3 DNA reads TGTGCCAGCAGTTCCCCGGACAGGGACCGCAATCAGCCCCAGCATTTT.

This chain joins TRBV4-1 and TRBJ2-7; 7 positions match TRBD2. V lost 1 base and J lost 5; bases outside the gene matches: 11. CDR3 length equals 16 residues. The germline V gene has CDR1 MGHRA and CDR2 YSYEKL. The CDR3 DNA reads as TGCGCCAGCAGCCAAGTGAAAGGGAGGGAACTGGACGAGCAGTACTTC. Translation gives CASSQVKGRELDEQYF.

The chain carries TRBV5-1 and TRBJ1-1; the D is unclear. The ends were cut back, 1 base at V and 1 base at J, with 5 bases in the middle. Germline V lookup: CDR1 SGHRS, CDR2 YFSETQ. This CDR3 spans 13 amino acids. The CDR3: CASSLLGNTEAFF. The CDR3 DNA sequence: TGCGCCAGCAGCTTGTTAGGGAACACTGAAGCTTTCTTT.

CDR3 residues: CASSLGRGLSAEAFF. CDR3 coding DNA: TGCGCCAGCAGCTTGGGTAGGGGGCTGAGTGCTGAAGCTTTCTTT. V and J are TRBV5-1 and TRBJ1-1, with 7 bases lining up with TRBD1. The trim removed 0 bases at V and 6 bases at J, leaving 8 bases unmatched. CDR3 length: 15 amino acids. The germline V gene encodes CDR1 SGHRS and CDR2 YFSETQ.

This chain joins TRBV7-9 and TRBJ2-5; possible D gene TRBD1, 5 bases. Germline values: CDR1 SEHNR, CDR2 FQNEAQ (reference sequence). This CDR3 spans 17 amino acids. V was trimmed by 0 bases and J by 2 bases, leaving 16 bases between them. In DNA form, the CDR3 reads TGTGCCAGCAGCTTAGCGCGAGCCAGGGTGGGGCAAGAGACCCAGTACTTC. Residues: CASSLARARVGQETQYF. The complete variable domain, with remaining parts taken from reference TRBV7-9 and TRBJ2-5, reads DTGVSQNPRHKITKRGQNVTFRCDPISEHNRLYWYRQTLGQGPEFLTYFQNEAQLEKSRLLSDRFSAERPKGSFSTLEIQRTEQGDSAMYLCASSLARARVGQETQYFGPGTRLLVL.

The rearrangement joins TRBV6-1 to TRBJ1-3; perhaps TRBD1 as D (5 bases). The CDR3 covers 18 residues. Germline V gives CDR1 MNHNS, CDR2 SASEGT. Trimming stripped 2 bases from V and 0 bases from J, with 17 bases between. The CDR3 here is CASSEWALTGDSGNTIYF. The CDR3 DNA is TGTGCCAGCAGTGAATGGGCCCTAACAGGTGACTCTGGAAACACCATATATTTT.

The chain links TRBV27 to TRBJ1-1; D unresolved. CDR1 MNHEY and CDR2 SMNVEV come from the germline V gene (reference sequence). With 3 bases removed from V and 5 bases from J, the gap between germline ends came to 13 bases. This CDR3 comprises 14 residues. CDR3 region: CASSFTGTNTEAFF. The DNA of the CDR3 is TGTGCCAGCAGTTTTACGGGCACGAATACTGAAGCTTTCTTT.

Details on this clone: The same CDR3 also results from other DNA sequences found in this sample. The chain is built from TRBV7-9 and TRBJ2-1, with 10 positions matching TRBD1. V dropped 4 bases and J dropped 4; count of bases not matched to a gene: 4. The CDR3 covers 15 residues. Per germline, CDR1 SEHNR and CDR2 FQNEAQ (reference sequence). This chain's CDR3 is CASSSGTGAYNEQFF. CDR3 sequence (DNA): TGTGCCAGCAGCTCCGGGACAGGGGCGTACAATGAGCAGTTCTTC.

The rearrangement links TRBV5-1 to TRBJ2-5, with 11 bases that match TRBD2. Germline assignment: CDR1 SGHRS and CDR2 YFSETQ. The CDR3 contains 15 residues. V was pared by 2 bases and J by 3 bases, with 3 bases of the junction left unmatched. DNA for the CDR3: TGCGCCAGCAGCTTACTAGCGGGAGTTGAAGAGACCCAGTACTTC. Translated: CASSLLAGVEETQYF. The variable domain in full, completed from reference TRBV5-1 and TRBJ2-5, reads KAGVTQTPRYLIKTRGQQVTLSCSPISGHRSVSWYQQTPGQGLQFLFEYFSETQRNKGNFPGRFSGRQFSNSRSEMNVSTLELGDSALYLCASSLLAGVEETQYFGPGTRLLVL.

This chain joins TRBV14 and TRBJ1-2, with D possibly matching TRBD1 (5 bases). V lost 5 bases, J lost 4 bases, and 14 bases lay in between. The germline gives CDR1 SGHDN, CDR2 FVKESK. The CDR3 contains 14 residues. The CDR3 nucleotides are TGTGCCAGCAGCAACCGACTGGGGGGCTATGGCTACACCTTC. Translation gives CASSNRLGGYGYTF.

This clone was seen just once. V gene TRBV5-4 combines with J gene TRBJ1-6; D is unclear. Germline V gene lookup returns CDR1 SGHNT and CDR2 YYREEE (reference sequence). Trimming pared 4 bases from V and 8 bases from J, leaving 19 bases between. There are 16 residues in the CDR3. In DNA form, the CDR3 reads TGTGCCAGCAGCGGGAACAGTGGATTTGGGGATTCACCCCTCCACTTT. The encoded protein is CASSGNSGFGDSPLHF. Full variable domain (outside the CDR3, taken from reference TRBV5-4 and TRBJ1-6): ETGVTQSPTHLIKTRGQQVTLRCSSQSGHNTVSWYQQALGQGPQFIFQYYREEENGRGNFPPRFSGLQFPNYSSELNVNALELDDSALYLCASSGNSGFGDSPLHFGNGTRLTVT.

The chain recombines TRBV29-1 with TRBJ2-5, with D perhaps TRBD1 (5 bases). Per the germline V gene, CDR1 is SQVTM and CDR2 is ANQGSEA. The V end was cut by 2 bases, the J end by 0 bases, with 7 bases between. The CDR3 totals 13 residues. CDR3 bases: TGCAGCGTTGAACGACAGAACCAAGAGACCCAGTACTTC. As protein: CSVERQNQETQYF.

V gene TRBV5-5 combines with J gene TRBJ1-1; D unresolved. V was cut by 6 bases and J by 6 bases, with 15 bases left in between. Per the germline V gene, CDR1 is SGHKS and CDR2 is YYEKEE (reference sequence). This CDR3 has 13 residues. Written as DNA, the CDR3 is TGTGCCAGCACCACAACTGAAGACGCTGAAGCTTTCTTT. Its translation is CASTTTEDAEAFF.

V is TRBV6-5 and J is TRBJ2-2, with no clear D. V was trimmed by 0 bases and J by 7 bases, leaving 6 bases between them. The CDR3 covers 13 residues. Germline-derived CDR1 and CDR2 are MNHEY and SVGAGI. The CDR3 DNA sequence: TGTGCCAGCAGTTACTCCCCAGGCGGGGAGCTGTTTTTT. The encoded protein is CASSYSPGGELFF.

The V and J genes are TRBV7-2 and TRBJ2-7, with D perhaps assigned TRBD1 or TRBD2 (5 bases each). V gave up 3 bases and J gave up 2 bases, with 14 bases separating them. The germline CDR1 and CDR2 sequences are SGHTA and FQGNSA. CDR3 length: 15 residues. The CDR3 is CASSLWNEGTYEQYF. The CDR3, as DNA: TGTGCCAGCAGCTTGTGGAACGAGGGGACCTACGAGCAGTACTTC.

This chain links TRBV28 with TRBJ2-2; TRBD1 aligns across 8 bases. CDR3 length equals 16 residues. Germline values: CDR1 MDHEN, CDR2 SYDVKM. V was pared by 5 bases and J by 6 bases, with 11 bases of the junction left unmatched. The CDR3 DNA follows: TGTGCCAGCAGTCCCCTCGGACAGGGACGGTCCGGGGAGCTGTTTTTT. It specifies CASSPLGQGRSGELFF.